The clone carrying this T cell receptor beta chain turned up a few times. Antigen specificity is unknown. Fresh peripheral blood, approximately 10 ml, was the source of the PBMCs. The sample originates from a study of T cells in Graves' hyperthyroidism and ophthalmopathy. General study findings and limits: The blood repertoire included most of the expanded thyroid clonotypes above 0.001. Ophthalmopathy and stable hyperthyroidism were separated by a 13 V-J model.

With 2 bases removed from V and 0 bases from J, the gap between germline ends came to 14 bases. Germline-derived CDR1 and CDR2 are DFQATT and SNEGSKA (reference sequence). The CDR3 totals 16 residues. Amplification targeted TCR beta CDR3 regions from RNA transcripts. The HTBI primer set drove a first-round RT-PCR of the TCR CDR3. TCRdb reprocessed the multiplex PCR reads via MiXCR and lists one record per CDR3 protein. The sample records roughly 740,000 distinct CDR3 sequences, approximately 16% being singletons. This TCR derives from a young man with Graves' hyperthyroidism. The genes are TRBV20-1 and TRBJ2-1; tentatively, D is TRBD2 (5 bases). The sequencing input was blood. CDR3 coding DNA: TGCAGTGCTAGACTCGTGGGGAGCGGCTCCTACAATGAGCAGTTCTTC. Residues: CSARLVGSGSYNEQFF.